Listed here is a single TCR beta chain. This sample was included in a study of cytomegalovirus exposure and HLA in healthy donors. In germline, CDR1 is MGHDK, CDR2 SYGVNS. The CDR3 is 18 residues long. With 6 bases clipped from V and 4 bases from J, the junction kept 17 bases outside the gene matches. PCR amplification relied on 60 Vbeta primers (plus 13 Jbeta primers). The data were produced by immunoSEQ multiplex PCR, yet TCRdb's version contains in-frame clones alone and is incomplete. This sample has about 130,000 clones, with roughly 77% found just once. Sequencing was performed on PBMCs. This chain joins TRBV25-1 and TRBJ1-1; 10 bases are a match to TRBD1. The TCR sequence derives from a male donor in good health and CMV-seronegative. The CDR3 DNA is TGTGCCAGCAGAACACCTGACAGGGGGCGCCCGGGTGGCACTGAAGCTTTCTTT. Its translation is CASRTPDRGRPGGTEAFF. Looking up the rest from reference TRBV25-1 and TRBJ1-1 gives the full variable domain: EADIYQTPRYLVIGTGKKITLECSQTMGHDKMYWYQQDPGMELHLIHYSYGVNSTEKGDLSSESTVSRIRTEHFPLTLESARPSHTSQYLCASRTPDRGRPGGTEAFFGQGTRLTVV.